This T cell receptor (beta chain) was recorded in a study of human T cells and chemical hapten exposure. As for the study in general: Patch tests put 0.01% DPC on the upper back, and the results were checked at 6 days. Per-sample TCR yield variability stemmed mainly from small pooled library volume differences.

The CDR3 totals 15 residues. Germline CDR1 is LGHNA and CDR2 is YSLEER. Trimming took off 0 bases at V and 8 bases at J, with 14 bases between the two ends. Whole-study findings and limits: Unchanged with DPC sensitization were TCRs above 1 in 1000 frequency.

From the RACE reads, TCRdb called clonotypes with MiXCR, one entry per CDR3 protein. The table shows around 300,000 distinct CDR3 sequences, with about 5.4% occurring only once. Time point described: pre-sensitization, week 0. Regarding treatment: therapeutic diphenylcyclopropenone sensitization with weekly scalp DPC. Details on this clonotype: The antigen remains undetermined.

Sequenced here: whole blood, sampled in connection with sensitization to the hapten diphenylcyclopropenone (DPC). The chain joins TRBV4-3 to TRBJ2-1; tentatively, D is TRBD1 (7 bases). The sequence derives from a young woman with alopecia areata. Some clones in this sample may be carry-over from other donors' samples. The DNA for the CDR3 is TGCGCCAGCAGCCAAGATGTAAGCAGGGGGGATGAGCAGTTCTTC. This sequence encodes CASSQDVSRGDEQFF.